This entry concerns a single T cell receptor (beta chain). Repertoires were generated with immunoSEQ multiplex PCR, while TCRdb's copy carries only in-frame clones and drops some. The table lists about 74,000 clones, 80% to 90% of them singletons. The data originate from a study of blood T cell repertoires in COVID-19. Looking at the study overall: Spain, Italy and the United States supplied samples that represented acute and convalescent COVID-19. Sources were T cells, B-cell-depleted T cells, or PBMCs; the material itself was cDNA or gDNA.

The germline V gene encodes CDR1 DFQATT and CDR2 SNEGSKA (reference sequence). V was shortened by 5 bases and J by 3 bases, with 6 bases between the two germline ends. This CDR3 contains 11 residues. The sample was peripheral blood. This TCR was recovered from a man aged 65 to 79 with acute or convalescent COVID-19. V is TRBV20-1 and J is TRBJ2-3; no clear D. The chain's CDR3 is CSAALTDTQYF. In DNA, the CDR3 is TGCAGTGCTGCTCTAACAGATACGCAGTATTTT.